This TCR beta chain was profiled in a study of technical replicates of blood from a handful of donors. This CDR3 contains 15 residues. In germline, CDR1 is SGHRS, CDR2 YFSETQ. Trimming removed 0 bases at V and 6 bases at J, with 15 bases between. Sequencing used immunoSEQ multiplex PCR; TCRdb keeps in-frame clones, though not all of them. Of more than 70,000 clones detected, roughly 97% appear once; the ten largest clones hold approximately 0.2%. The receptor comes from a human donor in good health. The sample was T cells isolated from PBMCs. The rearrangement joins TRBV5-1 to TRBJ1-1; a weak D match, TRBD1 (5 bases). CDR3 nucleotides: TGCGCCAGCAGCTTGGCGCCGGGGGGTAGGCCTGAAGCTTTCTTT. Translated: CASSLAPGGRPEAFF. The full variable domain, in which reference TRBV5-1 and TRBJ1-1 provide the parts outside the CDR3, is KAGVTQTPRYLIKTRGQQVTLSCSPISGHRSVSWYQQTPGQGLQFLFEYFSETQRNKGNFPGRFSGRQFSNSRSEMNVSTLELGDSALYLCASSLAPGGRPEAFFGQGTRLTVV.